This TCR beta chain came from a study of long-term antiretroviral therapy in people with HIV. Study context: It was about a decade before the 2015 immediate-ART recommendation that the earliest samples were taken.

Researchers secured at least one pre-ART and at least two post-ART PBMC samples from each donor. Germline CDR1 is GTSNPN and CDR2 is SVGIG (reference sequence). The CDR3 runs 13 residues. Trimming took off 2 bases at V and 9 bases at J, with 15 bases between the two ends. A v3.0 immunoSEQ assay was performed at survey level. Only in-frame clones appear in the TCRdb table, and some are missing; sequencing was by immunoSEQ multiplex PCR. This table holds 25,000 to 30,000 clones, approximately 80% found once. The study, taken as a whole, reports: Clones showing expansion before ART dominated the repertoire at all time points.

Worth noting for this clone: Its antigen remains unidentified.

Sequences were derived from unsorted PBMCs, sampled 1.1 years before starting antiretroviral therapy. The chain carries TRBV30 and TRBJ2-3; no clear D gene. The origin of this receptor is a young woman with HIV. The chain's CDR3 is CAWSPTSPDTQYF. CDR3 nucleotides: TGTGCCTGGAGTCCCACCTCGCCGGACACGCAGTATTTT.